A selection of T cell receptor beta chains follows, all from one sample in a study of identical twins. TCRdb used MiXCR to reprocess the 5' RACE reads, holding one entry per CDR3 protein. The sample contains roughly 750,000 distinct CDR3 sequences, roughly 20% of which appear only once. The same data also contributed to another study, on T cells expressing NK-cell markers.

The sample consisted of PBMCs. The receptors were gathered from a woman aged 18-29 years in good health. The CDR3 runs from the conserved cysteine through the conserved F or W. Fields, in order: V gene, D gene, J gene, clone size, CDR3 DNA, CDR3 protein. A D gene is named only where the DNA matches it firmly. Some rows mark clone size as missing; the rest say once, few, many or name a class of expanded clone.

v_call: TRBV5-6; d_call: .; j_call: TRBJ1-1; clone_size: few; cdr3_nt: TGTGCCAGCAGCTGGTCCGGGGTGGCCACTGAAGCTTTCTTT; cdr3_aa: CASSWSGVATEAFF
v_call: TRBV7-8; d_call: .; j_call: TRBJ1-4; clone_size: few; cdr3_nt: TGTGCCAGCAGCCCGGGGATCACAACTAATGAAAAACTGTTTTTT; cdr3_aa: CASSPGITTNEKLFF
v_call: TRBV12-3/TRBV12-4; d_call: .; j_call: TRBJ2-3; clone_size: once; cdr3_nt: TGTGCCAGCAGCCGCCCACCCCCCACAGATACGCAGTATTTT; cdr3_aa: CASSRPPPTDTQYF
v_call: TRBV7-9; d_call: .; j_call: TRBJ2-7; clone_size: .; cdr3_nt: TGTGCCAGCAGCCAGGACAGAGCATATTCCTACGAGCAGTACTTC; cdr3_aa: CASSQDRAYSYEQYF
v_call: TRBV12-3/TRBV12-4; d_call: .; j_call: TRBJ2-3; clone_size: many; cdr3_nt: TGTGCCAGCAGTTTACAGTCGGATACGCAGTATTTT; cdr3_aa: CASSLQSDTQYF
v_call: TRBV29-1; d_call: .; j_call: TRBJ1-1; clone_size: few; cdr3_nt: TGCAGCGTTGGTTCCCCAGGGGCGCATACTGAAGCTTTCTTT; cdr3_aa: CSVGSPGAHTEAFF
v_call: TRBV20-1; d_call: TRBD2; j_call: TRBJ2-3; clone_size: .; cdr3_nt: TGCAGTGCTAGAGCCCCTAGCGGGGGGGCCGGGGATACGCAGTATTTT; cdr3_aa: CSARAPSGGAGDTQYF
v_call: TRBV29-1; d_call: .; j_call: TRBJ2-3; clone_size: few; cdr3_nt: TGCAGCGTCAGGACTGTAAAGAGGGATACGCAGTATTTT; cdr3_aa: CSVRTVKRDTQYF
v_call: TRBV30; d_call: .; j_call: TRBJ2-1; clone_size: many; cdr3_nt: TGTGCCTGGAGCTCCGGGACTGGGGACAATGAGCAGTTCTTC; cdr3_aa: CAWSSGTGDNEQFF
v_call: TRBV3-1; d_call: TRBD2; j_call: TRBJ2-1; clone_size: .; cdr3_nt: TGTGCCAGCAGCCGGTTAAGGGCGGGAGTCGGAAATGAGCAGTTCTTC; cdr3_aa: CASSRLRAGVGNEQFF
v_call: TRBV7-2; d_call: TRBD2; j_call: TRBJ2-3; clone_size: .; cdr3_nt: TGTGCCAGCAGCTTAGGGGTCCTAGCGGGATTAGCAGATACGCAGTATTTT; cdr3_aa: CASSLGVLAGLADTQYF
v_call: TRBV9; d_call: TRBD2; j_call: TRBJ2-3; clone_size: .; cdr3_nt: TGTGCCAGCAGCAAAGCCGGGACTAGCGGGGACCTGCAGTATTTT; cdr3_aa: CASSKAGTSGDLQYF
v_call: TRBV5-1; d_call: .; j_call: TRBJ1-4; clone_size: few; cdr3_nt: TGCGCCAGCAGCTTGGACGGACACTCGGGAGAAAAACTGTTTTTT; cdr3_aa: CASSLDGHSGEKLFF
v_call: TRBV28; d_call: .; j_call: TRBJ2-3; clone_size: few; cdr3_nt: TGTGCCAGCAGGCCCCAGCGGTCGGAGTCGCGGGATACGCAGTATTTT; cdr3_aa: CASRPQRSESRDTQYF
v_call: TRBV6-5; d_call: TRBD1; j_call: TRBJ2-7; clone_size: .; cdr3_nt: TGTGCCAGCAGTTACGGGGGGACAGGGTCCGAGCAGTACTTC; cdr3_aa: CASSYGGTGSEQYF
v_call: TRBV7-2; d_call: TRBD2; j_call: TRBJ2-3; clone_size: .; cdr3_nt: TGTGCCAGCAGCATTGCTAGCGGGGGTCTCGATACGCAGTATTTT; cdr3_aa: CASSIASGGLDTQYF
v_call: TRBV7-3; d_call: TRBD1; j_call: TRBJ1-2; clone_size: .; cdr3_nt: TGTGCCAGCAGCTCAGAGACAGGGCTGAGTGGCTACACCTTC; cdr3_aa: CASSSETGLSGYTF
v_call: TRBV7-2; d_call: .; j_call: TRBJ2-7; clone_size: .; cdr3_nt: TGTGCCAGCAGCTTATACCCCTCCCGCGAGCAGTACTTC; cdr3_aa: CASSLYPSREQYF